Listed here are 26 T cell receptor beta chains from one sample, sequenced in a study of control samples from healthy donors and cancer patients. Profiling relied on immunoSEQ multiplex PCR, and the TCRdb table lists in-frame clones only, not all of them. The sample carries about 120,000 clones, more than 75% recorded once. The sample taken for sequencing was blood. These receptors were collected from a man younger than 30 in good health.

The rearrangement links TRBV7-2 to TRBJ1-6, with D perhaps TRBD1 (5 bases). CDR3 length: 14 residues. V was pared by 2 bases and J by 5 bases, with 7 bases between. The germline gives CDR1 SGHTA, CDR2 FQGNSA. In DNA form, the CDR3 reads TGTGCCAGCAGCTTAACAGGCCATAATTCACCCCTCCACTTT. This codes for CASSLTGHNSPLHF.

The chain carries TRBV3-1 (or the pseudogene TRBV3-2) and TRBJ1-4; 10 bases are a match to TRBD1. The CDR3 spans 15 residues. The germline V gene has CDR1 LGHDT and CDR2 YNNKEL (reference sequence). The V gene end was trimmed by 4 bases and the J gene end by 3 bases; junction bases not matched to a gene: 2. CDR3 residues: CASSLGTGANEKLFF. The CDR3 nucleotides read TGTGCCAGCAGCCTTGGGACAGGGGCTAATGAAAAACTGTTTTTT.

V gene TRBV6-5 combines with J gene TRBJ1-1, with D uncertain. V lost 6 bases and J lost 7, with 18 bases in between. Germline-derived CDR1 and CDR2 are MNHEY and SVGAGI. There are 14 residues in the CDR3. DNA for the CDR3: TGTGCCAGCAGCCCCAGCGGCACAGCTCTTGAAGCTTTCTTT. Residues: CASSPSGTALEAFF.

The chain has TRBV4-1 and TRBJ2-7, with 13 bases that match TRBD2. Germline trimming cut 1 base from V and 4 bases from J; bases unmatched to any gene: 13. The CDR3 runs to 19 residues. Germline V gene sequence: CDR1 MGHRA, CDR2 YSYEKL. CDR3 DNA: TGCGCCAGCAGCCAAGCCCCGGGACTAGCGGGATCGCTGTCATACGAGCAGTACTTC. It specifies CASSQAPGLAGSLSYEQYF.

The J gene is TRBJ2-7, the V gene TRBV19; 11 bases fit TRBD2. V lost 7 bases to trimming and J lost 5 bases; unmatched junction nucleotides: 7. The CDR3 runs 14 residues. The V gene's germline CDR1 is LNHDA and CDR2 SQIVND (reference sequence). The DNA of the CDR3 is TGTGCCAGTAAGAGACTAGCGGGGACCAACGAGCAGTACTTC. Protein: CASKRLAGTNEQYF.

CDR3 residues: CASSSPGQLQETQYF. CDR3 in DNA: TGCGCCAGCAGCTCTCCGGGACAACTACAAGAGACCCAGTACTTC. The rearrangement joins TRBV5-1 to TRBJ2-5; D is possibly TRBD1 (6 bases). The CDR3 sequence is 15 residues long. V lost 3 bases to trimming and J lost 2 bases, with 14 bases between them. Per germline, CDR1 SGHRS and CDR2 YFSETQ. Looking up the rest from reference TRBV5-1 and TRBJ2-5 gives the full variable domain: KAGVTQTPRYLIKTRGQQVTLSCSPISGHRSVSWYQQTPGQGLQFLFEYFSETQRNKGNFPGRFSGRQFSNSRSEMNVSTLELGDSALYLCASSSPGQLQETQYFGPGTRLLVL.

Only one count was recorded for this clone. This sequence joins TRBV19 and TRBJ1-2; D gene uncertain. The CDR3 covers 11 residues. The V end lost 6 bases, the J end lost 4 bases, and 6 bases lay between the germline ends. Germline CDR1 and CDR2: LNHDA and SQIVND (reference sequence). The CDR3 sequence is CASSLAYGYTF. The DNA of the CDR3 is TGTGCCAGTAGCCTGGCCTATGGCTACACCTTC.

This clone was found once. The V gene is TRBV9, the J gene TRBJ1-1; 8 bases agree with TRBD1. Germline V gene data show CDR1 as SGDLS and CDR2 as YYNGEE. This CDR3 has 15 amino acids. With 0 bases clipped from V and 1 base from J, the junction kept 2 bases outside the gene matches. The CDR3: CASSVGQGANTEAFF. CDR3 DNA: TGTGCCAGCAGCGTAGGTCAGGGGGCGAACACTGAAGCTTTCTTT.

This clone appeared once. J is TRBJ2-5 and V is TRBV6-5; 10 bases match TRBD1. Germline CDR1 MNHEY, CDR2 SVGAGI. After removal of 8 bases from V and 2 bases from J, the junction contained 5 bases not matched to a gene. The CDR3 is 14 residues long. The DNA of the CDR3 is TGTGCCAGCTCCCGGGACAGGGGACAAGAGACCCAGTACTTC. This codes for CASSRDRGQETQYF.

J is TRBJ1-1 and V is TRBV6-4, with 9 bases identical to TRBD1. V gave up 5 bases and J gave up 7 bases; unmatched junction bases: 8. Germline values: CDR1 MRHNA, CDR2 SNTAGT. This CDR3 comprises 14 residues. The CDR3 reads CASSNTGGKGEAFF. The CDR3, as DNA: TGTGCCAGCAGTAATACAGGGGGCAAGGGTGAAGCTTTCTTT.

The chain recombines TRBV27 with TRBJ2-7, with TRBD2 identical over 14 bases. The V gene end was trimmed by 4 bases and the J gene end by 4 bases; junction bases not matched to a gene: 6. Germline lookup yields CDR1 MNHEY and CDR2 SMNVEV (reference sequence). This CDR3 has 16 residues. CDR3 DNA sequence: TGTGCCAGCAGTTACGCCGGGACTAGCGGGAGTTACGAGCAGTACTTC. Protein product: CASSYAGTSGSYEQYF.

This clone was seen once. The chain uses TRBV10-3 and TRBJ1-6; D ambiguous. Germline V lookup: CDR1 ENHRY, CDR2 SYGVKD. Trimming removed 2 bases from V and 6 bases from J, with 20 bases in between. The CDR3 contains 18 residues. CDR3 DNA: TGTGCCATCAGTGAGGAGAGGGAACAGATTATGGGTAATTCACCCCTCCACTTT. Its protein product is CAISEEREQIMGNSPLHF.

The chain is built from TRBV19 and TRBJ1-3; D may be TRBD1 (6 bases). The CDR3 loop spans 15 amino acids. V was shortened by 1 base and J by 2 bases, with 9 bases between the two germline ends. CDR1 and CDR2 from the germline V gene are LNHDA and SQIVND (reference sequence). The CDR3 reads CASSIAGAAGNTIYF. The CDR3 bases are TGTGCCAGTAGTATAGCAGGGGCTGCTGGAAACACCATATATTTT.

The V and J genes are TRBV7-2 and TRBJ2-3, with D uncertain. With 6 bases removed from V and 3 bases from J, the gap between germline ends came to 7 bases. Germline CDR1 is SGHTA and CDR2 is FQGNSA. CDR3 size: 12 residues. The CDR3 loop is CASRSQTDTQYF. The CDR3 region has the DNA TGTGCCAGCAGAAGTCAAACAGATACGCAGTATTTT. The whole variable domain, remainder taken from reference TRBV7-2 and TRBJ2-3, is GAGVSQSPSNKVTEKGKDVELRCDPISGHTALYWYRQSLGQGLEFLIYFQGNSAPDKSGLPSDRFSAERTGGSVSTLTIQRTQQEDSAVYLCASRSQTDTQYFGPGTRLTVL.

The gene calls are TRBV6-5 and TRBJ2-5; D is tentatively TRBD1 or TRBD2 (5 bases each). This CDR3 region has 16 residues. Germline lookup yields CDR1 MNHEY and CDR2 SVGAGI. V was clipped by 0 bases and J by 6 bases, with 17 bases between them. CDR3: CASSYSQSMGVKTQYF. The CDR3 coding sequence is TGTGCCAGCAGTTACTCGCAGTCCATGGGGGTAAAGACCCAGTACTTC.

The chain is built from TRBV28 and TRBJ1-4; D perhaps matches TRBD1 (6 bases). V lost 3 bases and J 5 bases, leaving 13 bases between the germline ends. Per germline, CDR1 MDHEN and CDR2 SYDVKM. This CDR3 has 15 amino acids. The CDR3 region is CASSFSGGGNEKLFF. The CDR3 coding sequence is TGTGCCAGCAGTTTCAGCGGGGGGGGCAATGAAAAACTGTTTTTT.

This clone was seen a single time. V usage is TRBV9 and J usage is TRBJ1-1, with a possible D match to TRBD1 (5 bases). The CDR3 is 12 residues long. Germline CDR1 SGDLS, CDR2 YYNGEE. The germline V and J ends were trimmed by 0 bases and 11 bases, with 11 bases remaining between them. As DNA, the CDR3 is TGTGCCAGCAGCGTAGAGACCGGGGGGGCTTTCTTT. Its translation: CASSVETGGAFF.

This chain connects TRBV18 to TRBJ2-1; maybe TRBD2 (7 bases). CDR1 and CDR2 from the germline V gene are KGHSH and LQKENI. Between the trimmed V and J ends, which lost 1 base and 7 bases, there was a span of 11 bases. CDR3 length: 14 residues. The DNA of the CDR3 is TGTGCCAGCTCACCACGCGAGGGGGGGAATGAGCAGTTCTTC. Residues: CASSPREGGNEQFF.

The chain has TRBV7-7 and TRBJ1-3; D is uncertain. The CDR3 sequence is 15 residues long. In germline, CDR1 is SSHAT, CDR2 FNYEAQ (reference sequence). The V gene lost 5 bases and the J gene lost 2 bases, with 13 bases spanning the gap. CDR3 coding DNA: TGTGCCAGCAGCCCTTCCCCCACGCCTGGAAACACCATATATTTT. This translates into CASSPSPTPGNTIYF. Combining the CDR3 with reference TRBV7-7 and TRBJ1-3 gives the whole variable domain GAGVSQSPRYKVTKRGQDVTLRCDPISSHATLYWYQQALGQGPEFLTYFNYEAQPDKSGLPSDRFSAERPEGSISTLTIQRTEQRDSAMYRCASSPSPTPGNTIYFGEGSWLTVV.

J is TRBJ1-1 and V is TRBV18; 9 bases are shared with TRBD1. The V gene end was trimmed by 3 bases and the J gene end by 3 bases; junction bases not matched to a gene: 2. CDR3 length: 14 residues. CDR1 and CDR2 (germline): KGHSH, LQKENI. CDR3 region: CASSPGQGHTEAFF. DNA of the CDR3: TGTGCCAGCTCACCGGGACAGGGCCACACTGAAGCTTTCTTT.

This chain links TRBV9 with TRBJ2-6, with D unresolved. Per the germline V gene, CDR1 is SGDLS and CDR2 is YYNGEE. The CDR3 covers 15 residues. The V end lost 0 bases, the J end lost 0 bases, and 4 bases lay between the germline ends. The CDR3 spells CASSVGASGANVLTF. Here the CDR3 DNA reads TGTGCCAGCAGCGTAGGAGCCTCTGGGGCCAACGTCCTGACTTTC.

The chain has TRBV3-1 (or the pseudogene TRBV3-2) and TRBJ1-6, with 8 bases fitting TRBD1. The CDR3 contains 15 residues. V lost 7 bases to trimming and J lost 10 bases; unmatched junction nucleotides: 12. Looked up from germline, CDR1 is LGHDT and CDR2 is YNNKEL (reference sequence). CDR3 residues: CASTPMDREGSPLHF. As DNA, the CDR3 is TGTGCCAGCACCCCAATGGACAGGGAGGGATCACCCCTCCACTTT.

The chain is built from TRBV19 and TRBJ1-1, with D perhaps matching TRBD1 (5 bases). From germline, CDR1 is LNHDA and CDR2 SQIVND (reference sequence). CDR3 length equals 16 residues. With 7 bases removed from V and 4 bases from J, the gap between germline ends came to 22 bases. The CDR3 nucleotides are TGTGCCAGTACCCCCCGGGCTCCTACGGGGGGCACTGAAGCTTTCTTT. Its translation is CASTPRAPTGGTEAFF. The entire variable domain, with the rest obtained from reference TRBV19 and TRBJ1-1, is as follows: DGGITQSPKYLFRKEGQNVTLSCEQNLNHDAMYWYRQDPGQGLRLIYYSQIVNDFQKGDIAEGYSVSREKKESFPLTVTSAQKNPTAFYLCASTPRAPTGGTEAFFGQGTRLTVV.

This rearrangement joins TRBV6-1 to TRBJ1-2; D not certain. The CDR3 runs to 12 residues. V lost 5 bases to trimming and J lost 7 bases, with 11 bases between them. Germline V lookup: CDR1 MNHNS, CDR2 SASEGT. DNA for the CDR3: TGTGCCAGCAGTCCATCCCGGGGTGGCTACACCTTC. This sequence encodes CASSPSRGGYTF.

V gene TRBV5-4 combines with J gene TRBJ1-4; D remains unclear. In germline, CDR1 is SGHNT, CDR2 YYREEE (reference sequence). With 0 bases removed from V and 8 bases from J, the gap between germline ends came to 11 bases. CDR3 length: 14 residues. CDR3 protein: CASSLGYRPEKLFF. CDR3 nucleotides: TGTGCCAGCAGCTTGGGATATCGACCCGAAAAACTGTTTTTT. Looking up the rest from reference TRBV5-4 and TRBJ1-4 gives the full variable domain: ETGVTQSPTHLIKTRGQQVTLRCSSQSGHNTVSWYQQALGQGPQFIFQYYREEENGRGNFPPRFSGLQFPNYSSELNVNALELDDSALYLCASSLGYRPEKLFFGSGTQLSVL.

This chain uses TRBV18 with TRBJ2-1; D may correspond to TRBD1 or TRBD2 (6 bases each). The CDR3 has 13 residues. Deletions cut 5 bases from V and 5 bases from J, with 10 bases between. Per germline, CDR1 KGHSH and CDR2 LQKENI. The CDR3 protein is CASSGGRNNEQFF. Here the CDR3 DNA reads TGTGCCAGCTCAGGGGGGCGCAACAATGAGCAGTTCTTC.